These T cell receptor beta chains were read from a single sample in a study of T cell responses to AZD1222 COVID-19 vaccine. This table comes from immunoSEQ multiplex PCR, and its TCRdb copy is limited to in-frame clones, with some not included. The sample has 150,000 to 200,000 clones, over 80% seen once. Sequences were derived from peripheral blood, sampled on day 0 of AZD1222 vaccination. Receptors originate from an adult in good health. Each CDR3 is given with its conserved first and last residue. A D gene is named only where the DNA matches it firmly. Clone size appears in some rows only: once, few, many, or a class for an expanded clone.

d_call j_call v_call clone_size cdr3_aa cdr3_nt
- TRBJ1-4 TRBV19 - CASGPDDRRFNEKLFF TGTGCCAGCGGACCGGATGACAGGCGATTTAATGAAAAACTGTTTTTT
TRBD2 TRBJ2-7 TRBV29-1 - CSVERGLAGEQYF TGCAGCGTTGAGCGGGGACTAGCCGGCGAGCAGTACTTC
TRBD1 TRBJ1-2 TRBV11-2 - CASSLGQGNGYTF TGTGCCAGCAGCTTAGGACAGGGCAATGGCTACACCTTC
TRBD2 TRBJ2-5 TRBV2 - CASSVGGGEETQYF TGTGCCAGCAGTGTCGGCGGGGGGGAAGAGACCCAGTACTTC
- TRBJ2-1 TRBV19 - CASNTWRDNEQFF TGTGCCAGTAACACTTGGCGGGACAATGAGCAGTTCTTC
- TRBJ1-1 TRBV7-3 - CASSGTGDTEAFF TGTGCCAGCAGCGGGACGGGGGATACTGAAGCTTTCTTT
- TRBJ1-4 TRBV3-1/TRBV3-2 - CASSQAESLEKLFF TGTGCCAGCAGCCAAGCGGAGAGTTTGGAAAAACTGTTTTTT
TRBD1 TRBJ1-2 TRBV29-1 - CSADGGQGYYGYTF TGCAGCGCTGACGGAGGACAGGGGTACTATGGCTACACCTTC
- TRBJ1-5 TRBV6-5 - CASIDPGRDQPQHF TGTGCCAGCATAGATCCGGGGAGAGATCAGCCCCAGCATTTT
- TRBJ1-5 TRBV11-2 - CASSWGGNQPQHF TGTGCCAGCAGCTGGGGGGGTAATCAGCCCCAGCATTTT
- TRBJ1-5 TRBV2 - CASRGVSGNQPQHF TGTGCCAGCAGAGGGGTTTCTGGCAATCAGCCCCAGCATTTT
TRBD1 TRBJ2-7 TRBV4-2 - CASSQGQGAIEQYF TGTGCCAGCAGCCAGGGACAGGGGGCGATCGAGCAGTACTTC
- TRBJ2-1 TRBV3-1/TRBV3-2 - CASSRAEGREQFF TGTGCCAGCAGCCGAGCTGAGGGCAGGGAGCAGTTCTTC
TRBD1 TRBJ2-1 TRBV9 once CASSAGQGAQNEQFF TGTGCCAGCAGCGCCGGGCAGGGGGCCCAAAATGAGCAGTTCTTC
- TRBJ1-2 TRBV7-8 once CASSSRQEMDYGYTF TGTGCCAGCAGCTCAAGACAGGAGATGGATTATGGCTACACCTTC
TRBD1 TRBJ2-7 TRBV19 - CASRTGTGLTYEQYF TGTGCCAGTAGAACCGGGACAGGCCTAACCTACGAGCAGTACTTC
TRBD1 TRBJ1-4 TRBV28 - CASSLGQGNEKLFF TGTGCCAGCAGTCTGGGACAGGGGAATGAAAAACTGTTTTTT
- TRBJ1-6 TRBV6-1 once CASSGSRSWEVSPLHF TGTGCCAGCAGTGGAAGTCGATCGTGGGAAGTTTCACCCCTCCACTTT
- TRBJ1-5 TRBV18 - CASSPTHLRDSNQPQHF TGTGCCAGCTCACCAACTCACCTCAGGGATAGCAATCAGCCCCAGCATTTT
- TRBJ2-5 TRBV6-5 - CASALGPAQETQYF TGTGCCAGCGCTCTTGGCCCGGCGCAAGAGACCCAGTACTTC
TRBD1 TRBJ2-2 TRBV2 - CASSGNRGGTGELFF TGTGCCAGCAGTGGTAACAGGGGCGGCACCGGGGAGCTGTTTTTT
TRBD1 TRBJ1-2 TRBV6-6 - CASSTHDRQGRYGYTF TGTGCCAGCAGTACACACGACAGACAGGGAAGATATGGCTACACCTTC
- TRBJ1-4 TRBV27 - CASRGLSNEKLFF TGTGCCAGCAGGGGGCTCTCTAATGAAAAACTGTTTTTT
- TRBJ1-5 TRBV7-2 few CASSRDSQPQHF TGTGCCAGCAGCCGGGACTCTCAGCCCCAGCATTTT
- TRBJ2-3 TRBV5-1 - CASSLTMGGATDTQYF TGCGCCAGCAGCTTGACTATGGGCGGGGCCACAGATACGCAGTATTTT
- TRBJ2-2 TRBV6-5 once CASNQGTGELFF TGTGCCAGCAATCAGGGGACCGGGGAGCTGTTTTTT
TRBD1 TRBJ1-1 TRBV6-5 - CASSYGRQGNTETFF TGTGCCAGCAGTTACGGGAGACAGGGGAACACTGAAACTTTCTTT
- TRBJ1-4 TRBV18 once CASSPPSSEKLFF TGTGCCAGCTCACCACCTTCGTCTGAAAAACTGTTTTTT
TRBD1 TRBJ1-5 TRBV6-5 - CASSYDRGYQPQHF TGTGCCAGCAGTTACGACAGGGGTTATCAGCCCCAGCATTTT
- TRBJ2-7 TRBV6-1 - CASSEDMGTYEQYF TGTGCCAGCAGTGAAGACATGGGGACCTACGAGCAGTACTTC
- TRBJ2-1 TRBV11-3 - CASSRTVYNEQFF TGTGCCAGCTCCCGGACAGTATACAATGAGCAGTTCTTC
- TRBJ2-5 TRBV3-1/TRBV3-2 - CASSPRDGGLGETQYF TGTGCCAGCAGCCCCCGGGACGGAGGCCTCGGGGAGACCCAGTACTTC
- TRBJ1-1 TRBV3-1/TRBV3-2 - CASSQVSLNTEAFF TGTGCCAGCAGCCAAGTTAGTCTGAACACTGAAGCTTTCTTT
- TRBJ1-1 TRBV21-1 - CASSPEGRAEAFF TGTGCCAGCAGCCCAGAGGGGAGGGCCGAGGCTTTCTTT
- TRBJ1-4 TRBV6-6 - CASSYGQLAEKLFF TGTGCCAGCAGTTACGGACAGCTGGCTGAAAAACTGTTTTTT